This T cell receptor beta chain came from a study of identical twins. Study-wide results and limits: While abundant cord blood beta clonotypes carried fewer insertions, memory repertoires showed no such pattern. Without tracking the same donors, conclusions rested on cross-sectional statistical analysis.

V lost 0 bases, J lost 8 bases, and 5 bases lay in between. The CDR3 is made up of 12 amino acids. Germline CDR1 MNHNY, CDR2 SVGAGI (reference sequence). Each CDR3 protein gets one entry after TCRdb re-called the 5' RACE reads with MiXCR. The sample has fewer than 800,000 distinct CDR3 sequences; just over 7% are singletons. Worth noting for this clonotype: The antigen remains unidentified.

These same records also appear under a second study, on yellow fever vaccine responses in identical twins.

The receptor comes from a woman under 30 in good health. The sample was PBMCs. This sequence joins TRBV6-6 and TRBJ2-4; no firm D call. The CDR3 protein is CASSYSVDIQYF. CDR3 bases: TGTGCCAGCAGTTACTCAGTGGACATTCAGTACTTC.